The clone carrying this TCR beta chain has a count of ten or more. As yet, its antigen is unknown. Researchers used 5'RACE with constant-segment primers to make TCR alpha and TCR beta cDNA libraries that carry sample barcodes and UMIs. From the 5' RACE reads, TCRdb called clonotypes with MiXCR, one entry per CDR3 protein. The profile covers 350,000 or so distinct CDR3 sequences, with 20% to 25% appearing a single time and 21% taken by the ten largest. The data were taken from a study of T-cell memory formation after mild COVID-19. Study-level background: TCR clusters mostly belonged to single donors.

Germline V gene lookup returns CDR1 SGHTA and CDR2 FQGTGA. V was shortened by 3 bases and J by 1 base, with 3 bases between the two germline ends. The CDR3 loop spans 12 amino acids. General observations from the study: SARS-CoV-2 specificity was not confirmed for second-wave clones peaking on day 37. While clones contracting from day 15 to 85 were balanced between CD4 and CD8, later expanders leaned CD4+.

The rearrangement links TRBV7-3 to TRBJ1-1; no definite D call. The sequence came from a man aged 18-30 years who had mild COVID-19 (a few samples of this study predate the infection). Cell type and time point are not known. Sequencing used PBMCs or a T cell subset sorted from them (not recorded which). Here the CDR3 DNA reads TGTGCCAGCAGCTTTGGGAACACTGAAGCTTTCTTT. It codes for CASSFGNTEAFF.